This TCR beta chain was obtained from a study of blood T cell repertoires in COVID-19. In the study overall: Spain, Italy and the United States supplied samples that represented acute and convalescent COVID-19. Nucleic acid was either cDNA or gDNA, and it came from T cells, B-cell-depleted T cells, or PBMCs.

In the authors' methods: Amplification from reference gene primers served as the basis for estimated nucleated cell counts. Assay used: immunoSEQ multiplex PCR; TCRdb lists only in-frame clones, some missing. Clone size and the V and J calls come from that table; the DNA yielded D and trimming. Among more than 85,000 clones, roughly 80% were seen once, and the ten largest hold approximately 19%. Germline V CDR1 and CDR2: SGHRS, YFSETQ. Trimming left V 3 bases short and J 4 bases short, with 16 bases between. The CDR3 is made up of 15 amino acids. The J gene is TRBJ1-2, the V gene TRBV5-1; a possible D gene is TRBD1 (5 bases). The receptor's source is an older woman with acute or convalescent COVID-19. The sequenced sample was peripheral blood. The CDR3 region has the DNA TGCGCCAGCAGCTCCCCGGGGGGAGAGACCTATGGCTACACCTTC. This gives the protein CASSSPGGETYGYTF.